This T cell receptor (beta chain) originates from a study of T cell responses to AZD1222 COVID-19 vaccine. Study-wide findings and caveats: Baseline seropositivity occurred in only a handful of AZD1222 recipients.

Trimming shortened V by 1 base and J by 3 bases, and 13 bases separated the two germline ends. Germline loops: CDR1 MNHNS, CDR2 SASEGT. There are 15 residues in the CDR3. Produced via immunoSEQ multiplex PCR; TCRdb's table is partial and in-frame only. The sample consists of 110,000 to 150,000 clones, more than 80% of them appearing once. With respect to this clone: What it recognizes is unknown.

This material consisted of peripheral blood, taken on day 0 of AZD1222 vaccination. The TCR sequence derives from an adult in good health. This rearrangement joins TRBV6-1 to TRBJ2-7, with D unresolved. CDR3 in DNA: TGTGCCAGCAGTGAAGGCCCAGGATACCTCTACGAGCAGTACTTC. This encodes CASSEGPGYLYEQYF.